This is a list of T cell receptor beta chains from one sample in a study of a mutant IDH1 vaccine in newly diagnosed glioma. Their antigens are not known. The assay was immunoSEQ multiplex PCR, and TCRdb's table has in-frame clones only and misses some. The sample holds roughly 38,000 clones, around four fifths seen once. The source was PBMCs, collected from a glioma patient whose treatment included an IDH1 peptide vaccine. The receptors come from a middle-aged man with glioma. Each CDR3 is given with its conserved first and last residue. The order of the fields is V gene, J gene, clone size, D gene, CDR3 DNA, CDR3 protein. The D gene is left open where the match is weak. Expanded clones get a size class; other rows say once, few or many, or leave the size out.

v_gene: TRBV10-3
j_gene: TRBJ2-7
abundance: .
d_gene: TRBD2
CDR3nt: TGTGCCATCAGGGAGCGGGGCGACCCCTACGAGCAGTACTTC
CDR3aa: CAIRERGDPYEQYF

v_gene: TRBV30
j_gene: TRBJ2-5
abundance: .
d_gene: .
CDR3nt: TGTGCCTGGAGTGTAGAGGTAGGGGTTAGCCAAGAGACCCAGTACTTC
CDR3aa: CAWSVEVGVSQETQYF

v_gene: TRBV7-8
j_gene: TRBJ2-7
abundance: .
d_gene: .
CDR3nt: TGTGCCAGCAGCCCTTATGAGGGGAAACCCTACGAGCAGTACTTC
CDR3aa: CASSPYEGKPYEQYF

v_gene: TRBV30
j_gene: TRBJ1-6
abundance: .
d_gene: .
CDR3nt: TGTGCCTGGAGTGTAAACAGAGTCGATTCACCCCTCCACTTT
CDR3aa: CAWSVNRVDSPLHF

v_gene: TRBV9
j_gene: TRBJ1-1
abundance: .
d_gene: .
CDR3nt: TGTGCCAGCAGCGTCCAGAACACTGAAGCTTTCTTT
CDR3aa: CASSVQNTEAFF

v_gene: TRBV2
j_gene: TRBJ2-7
abundance: .
d_gene: .
CDR3nt: TGTGCCAGCAGTGATGATACACCTCGGAAGCAGTACTTC
CDR3aa: CASSDDTPRKQYF

v_gene: TRBV19
j_gene: TRBJ2-2
abundance: .
d_gene: .
CDR3nt: TGTGCCAGTAGCCCACGAGGCAGGGGACCCGGGGAGCTGTTTTTT
CDR3aa: CASSPRGRGPGELFF

v_gene: TRBV4-1
j_gene: TRBJ1-6
abundance: .
d_gene: .
CDR3nt: TGCGCCAGCCAGCTAGATCCCGGGGTTAATTCACCCCTCCACTTT
CDR3aa: CASQLDPGVNSPLHF

v_gene: TRBV4-3
j_gene: TRBJ1-2
abundance: .
d_gene: .
CDR3nt: TGCGCCAGCAGCCAAGAATCCGTCTACACCTTC
CDR3aa: CASSQESVYTF

v_gene: TRBV7-2
j_gene: TRBJ1-2
abundance: .
d_gene: .
CDR3nt: TGTGCCAGCAGCTTAAAAGGGGCGCGGGGCTATGGCTACACCTTC
CDR3aa: CASSLKGARGYGYTF

v_gene: TRBV9
j_gene: TRBJ1-2
abundance: .
d_gene: .
CDR3nt: TGTGCCAGCAGCCCCCCCGGAGGTTTAGGCTATGGCTACACCTTC
CDR3aa: CASSPPGGLGYGYTF

v_gene: TRBV6-6
j_gene: TRBJ2-7
abundance: once
d_gene: TRBD2
CDR3nt: TGTGCCAGCAGTTGGGGGGGGAGCTCCTACGAGCAGTACTTC
CDR3aa: CASSWGGSSYEQYF

v_gene: TRBV7-9
j_gene: TRBJ2-1
abundance: .
d_gene: .
CDR3nt: TGTGCCAGCAAACGCGAGGGAGGTAGTGAGCAGTTCTTC
CDR3aa: CASKREGGSEQFF

v_gene: TRBV2
j_gene: TRBJ2-3
abundance: .
d_gene: .
CDR3nt: TGTGCCAAACGGGACTCCCTCACGGATACGCAGTATTTT
CDR3aa: CAKRDSLTDTQYF

v_gene: TRBV2
j_gene: TRBJ1-4
abundance: once
d_gene: .
CDR3nt: TGTGCCAGCAGTGCAAACGGGCAATCTAATGAAAAACTGTTTTTT
CDR3aa: CASSANGQSNEKLFF

v_gene: TRBV28
j_gene: TRBJ2-1
abundance: .
d_gene: .
CDR3nt: TGTGCCAGCAGGCCTGGATCGACAACCCGGGGGTCGGAGCAGTTCTTC
CDR3aa: CASRPGSTTRGSEQFF

v_gene: TRBV19
j_gene: TRBJ1-4
abundance: once
d_gene: .
CDR3nt: TGTGCCAGTAGTATAGGCCCGGGGGCGGCGGAGGAGGAAAAACTGTTTTTT
CDR3aa: CASSIGPGAAEEEKLFF

v_gene: TRBV29-1
j_gene: TRBJ1-2
abundance: .
d_gene: .
CDR3nt: TGCAGCGCCCTCTCACAGGATAATGGCTACACCTTC
CDR3aa: CSALSQDNGYTF

v_gene: TRBV5-1
j_gene: TRBJ2-1
abundance: .
d_gene: TRBD1
CDR3nt: TGCGCCAGCAGAACCGGGACAGGGGCCTACAATGAGCAGTTCTTC
CDR3aa: CASRTGTGAYNEQFF

v_gene: TRBV27
j_gene: TRBJ2-2
abundance: .
d_gene: .
CDR3nt: TGTGCCAGCAGTTTGGGGCGAACCGGGGAGCTGTTTTTT
CDR3aa: CASSLGRTGELFF

v_gene: TRBV7-9
j_gene: TRBJ2-3
abundance: few
d_gene: .
CDR3nt: TGTGCCAGCAGCTTATTGAGGTCAGATACGCAGTATTTT
CDR3aa: CASSLLRSDTQYF

v_gene: TRBV7-9
j_gene: TRBJ2-7
abundance: medium-sized
d_gene: TRBD2
CDR3nt: TGTGCCAGCAGCTCGCCTGGGACTAGCGGGGGGCTTGACCTAAAGCAGTACTTC
CDR3aa: CASSSPGTSGGLDLKQYF

v_gene: TRBV7-9
j_gene: TRBJ1-2
abundance: once
d_gene: .
CDR3nt: TGTGCCAGCAGCTTAGCGACAGTTAACTATGGCTACACCTTC
CDR3aa: CASSLATVNYGYTF

v_gene: TRBV6-5
j_gene: TRBJ1-1
abundance: .
d_gene: TRBD1
CDR3nt: TGTGCCACCACTCCGGGACAGGGCAGTACTGAAGCTTTCTTT
CDR3aa: CATTPGQGSTEAFF

v_gene: TRBV7-6
j_gene: TRBJ1-1
abundance: .
d_gene: .
CDR3nt: TGTGCCAGCAGCTTAGGTGCAGGCGGGGCCACTGAAGCTTTCTTT
CDR3aa: CASSLGAGGATEAFF

v_gene: TRBV29-1
j_gene: TRBJ1-1
abundance: .
d_gene: .
CDR3nt: TGCAGCGTTGAAAAGAGGGGCGGTAGTATGAACACTGAAGCTTTCTTT
CDR3aa: CSVEKRGGSMNTEAFF

v_gene: TRBV5-5
j_gene: TRBJ1-6
abundance: few
d_gene: .
CDR3nt: TGTGCCAGCAGCTTTGGGGCCCTATGGGATAATTCACCCCTCCACTTT
CDR3aa: CASSFGALWDNSPLHF

v_gene: TRBV19
j_gene: TRBJ1-2
abundance: .
d_gene: .
CDR3nt: TGTGCCAGTATGGGGTCTTCAGTGGGCTATGGCTACACCTTC
CDR3aa: CASMGSSVGYGYTF

v_gene: TRBV5-5
j_gene: TRBJ1-5
abundance: .
d_gene: TRBD1
CDR3nt: TGTGCCAGCAGCTCCCTGACAGGGGAGGCTCAGCCCCAGCATTTT
CDR3aa: CASSSLTGEAQPQHF